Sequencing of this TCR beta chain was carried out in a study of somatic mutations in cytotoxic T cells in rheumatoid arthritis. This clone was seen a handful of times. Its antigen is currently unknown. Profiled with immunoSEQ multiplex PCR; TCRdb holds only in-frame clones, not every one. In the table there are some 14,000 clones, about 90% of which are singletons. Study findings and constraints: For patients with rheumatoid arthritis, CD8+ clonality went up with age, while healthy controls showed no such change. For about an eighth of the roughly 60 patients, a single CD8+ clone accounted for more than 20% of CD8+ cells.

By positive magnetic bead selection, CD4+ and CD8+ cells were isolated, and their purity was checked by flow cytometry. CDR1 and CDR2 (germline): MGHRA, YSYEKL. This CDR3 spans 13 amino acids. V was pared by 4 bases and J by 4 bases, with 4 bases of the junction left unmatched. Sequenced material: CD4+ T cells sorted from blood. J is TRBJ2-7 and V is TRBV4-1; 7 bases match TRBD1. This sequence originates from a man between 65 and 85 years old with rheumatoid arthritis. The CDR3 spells CASSRQTGYEQYF. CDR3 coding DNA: TGCGCCAGCAGCCGTCAGACAGGGTACGAGCAGTACTTC.